These T cell receptor beta chains were read from a single sample in a study of neurological immune-mediated disorders. MiXCR, run by TCRdb on the 5' RACE reads, gives a single entry per CDR3 protein. Here the sample spans about 49,000 distinct CDR3 sequences, about 8% being singletons. Specimen: PBMCs. Every receptor here comes from a middle-aged woman in good health. CDR3s include the opening cysteine and the closing phenylalanine or tryptophan. A D gene is named only where the DNA matches it firmly. Not every row has a clone size; where given, it reads once, few, many or a size class.

size	V	D	J	CDR3	DNA
many	TRBV10-3	TRBD2	TRBJ2-1	CAISIGLAGFNEQFF	TGTGCCATCAGTATAGGACTAGCGGGATTCAATGAGCAGTTCTTC
many	TRBV6-5	.	TRBJ2-7	CASSSGQSSSYEQYF	TGTGCCAGCAGTTCCGGACAGTCCAGCTCCTACGAGCAGTACTTC
.	TRBV12-3/TRBV12-4	.	TRBJ1-2	CASSGVGGGDYGYTF	TGTGCCAGCAGTGGGGTAGGGGGGGGGGACTATGGCTACACCTTC
many	TRBV10-3	TRBD1	TRBJ1-2	CAISTDRDRDYGYTF	TGTGCCATCAGTACGGACAGGGACCGCGACTATGGCTACACCTTC
many	TRBV7-2	.	TRBJ2-3	CASSTRYTDTQYF	TGTGCCAGCAGCACCCGGTACACAGATACGCAGTATTTT
many	TRBV4-1	TRBD1	TRBJ1-2	CASSQEGQGRKGYTF	TGCGCCAGCAGCCAAGAAGGACAGGGGAGGAAGGGCTACACCTTC
once	TRBV11-2	TRBD2	TRBJ2-7	CASRTTGTSGGPLGYYEQYF	TGTGCCAGCAGGACCACCGGGACTAGCGGGGGGCCATTGGGCTACTACGAGCAGTACTTC
.	TRBV4-3	.	TRBJ2-1	CASSQDMLAGKYNEQFF	TGCGCCAGCAGCCAAGATATGTTGGCGGGAAAATACAATGAGCAGTTCTTC
few	TRBV20-1	.	TRBJ1-1	CSARGLRVLEAFF	TGCAGTGCTAGAGGGCTCCGTGTGCTTGAAGCTTTCTTT
few	TRBV6-5	.	TRBJ2-7	CASRRGAGSEQYF	TGTGCCAGCAGAAGGGGGGCGGGTTCCGAGCAGTACTTC